These 18 T cell receptor beta chains were sequenced from one sample in a study of blood T cell repertoires in COVID-19. Produced via immunoSEQ multiplex PCR; TCRdb's table is partial and in-frame only. The sample carries 180,000 or so clones, 70% to 90% recorded once. The sample was peripheral blood. The source of these receptors is a human donor with active or convalescent COVID-19. The donor label of this sample is uncertain.

The rearrangement joins TRBV4-2 to TRBJ2-5; 8 bases align to TRBD2. The V and J ends lost 1 base and 1 base, in that order; junction bases with no gene match: 5. Germline CDR1 and CDR2: LGHNA and YNFKEQ. The CDR3 length is 16 residues. The CDR3 region is CASSQVAGTIQETQYF. CDR3 bases: TGTGCCAGCAGCCAAGTAGCGGGAACGATCCAAGAGACCCAGTACTTC.

This clone was observed a handful of times. This chain connects TRBV27 to TRBJ1-4; TRBD1 agrees at 8 bases. The CDR3 has 16 residues. Germline CDR1 reads MNHEY; CDR2 reads SMNVEV (reference sequence). V shed 5 bases and J 2 bases; nucleotides not matched to a gene: 7. Here the CDR3 reads CASSPQGADTNEKLFF. Here the CDR3 DNA reads TGTGCCAGCAGTCCCCAGGGGGCGGACACTAATGAAAAACTGTTTTTT. Full variable domain (remainder filled in from reference TRBV27 and TRBJ1-4): EAQVTQNPRYLITVTGKKLTVTCSQNMNHEYMSWYRQDPGLGLRQIYYSMNVEVTDKGDVPEGYKVSRKEKRNFPLILESPSPNQTSLYFCASSPQGADTNEKLFFGSGTQLSVL.

The chain has TRBV5-1 and TRBJ1-4; D possibly corresponds to TRBD1 (6 bases). This CDR3 has 14 amino acids. Germline assignment: CDR1 SGHRS and CDR2 YFSETQ. Trimming cost V 5 bases and J 5 bases, with 13 bases left between them. CDR3 loop: CASRRQERNEKLFF. The CDR3 nucleotides are TGCGCCAGCAGAAGACAGGAACGCAATGAAAAACTGTTTTTT.

This clone turned up a few times. The chain has TRBV9 and TRBJ1-6; 7 bases fit TRBD1. The germline V gene encodes CDR1 SGDLS and CDR2 YYNGEE. CDR3 size: 15 residues. The V and J ends lost 3 bases and 5 bases, in that order; junction bases with no gene match: 5. The chain's CDR3 is CASSARDSHNSPLHF. DNA of the CDR3: TGTGCCAGCAGCGCTCGGGACAGCCATAATTCACCCCTCCACTTT. Together with reference TRBV9 and TRBJ1-6, the CDR3 gives the full variable domain: DSGVTQTPKHLITATGQRVTLRCSPRSGDLSVYWYQQSLDQGLQFLIQYYNGEERAKGNILERFSAQQFPDLHSELNLSSLELGDSALYFCASSARDSHNSPLHFGNGTRLTVT.

The gene calls are TRBV6-5 and TRBJ1-1; unclear D gene. The CDR3 is 16 amino acids. With 0 bases removed from V and 5 bases from J, the gap between germline ends came to 16 bases. In germline, CDR1 is MNHEY, CDR2 SVGAGI. DNA of the CDR3: TGTGCCAGCAGTTACTCGACGACGGGGTGGAGAACTGAAGCTTTCTTT. Amino acid sequence: CASSYSTTGWRTEAFF.

This chain uses TRBV9 with TRBJ1-1; TRBD1 aligns across 10 bases. The CDR3 consists of 14 residues. Looked up from germline, CDR1 is SGDLS and CDR2 is YYNGEE. J gave up 6 bases and V 4 bases, and 6 bases lay outside the gene matches. The CDR3 DNA is TGTGCCAGCAGCCCCCGACAGGGGGCCGCTGAAGCTTTCTTT. Translating it yields CASSPRQGAAEAFF.

CDR3 sequence: CASSDSTYEQYF. CDR3 nucleotides: TGCGCCAGCAGCGACAGTACCTACGAGCAGTACTTC. The chain uses TRBV10-1 and TRBJ2-7; a weak D match, TRBD1 (5 bases). The germline CDR1 and CDR2 sequences are WNHNN and SYGVQD (reference sequence). V lost 6 bases, J lost 2 bases, and 8 bases lay in between. This CDR3 is 12 amino acids long.

V is TRBV11-2 and J is TRBJ2-7, with 7 positions matching TRBD1. V dropped 6 bases and J dropped 1; count of bases not matched to a gene: 6. The CDR3 sequence is 14 residues long. Germline V CDR1 and CDR2: SGHAT, FQNNGV. The CDR3 sequence is CASSYGQVSYEQYF. The DNA for the CDR3 is TGTGCCAGCAGTTACGGACAGGTATCCTACGAGCAGTACTTC.

The rearrangement joins TRBV9 to TRBJ2-2; D is possibly TRBD1 (6 bases). Looked up from germline, CDR1 is SGDLS and CDR2 is YYNGEE. This CDR3 is 17 amino acids long. Deletions cut 4 bases from V and 2 bases from J, with 18 bases between. The DNA of the CDR3 is TGTGCCAGCAGCCCTTCAACAGGGAGCAAAAACACCGGGGAGCTGTTTTTT. Protein product: CASSPSTGSKNTGELFF.

This chain joins TRBV11-2 and TRBJ2-7; 10 bases agree with TRBD2. The CDR3 has 18 amino acids. Germline V gene lookup returns CDR1 SGHAT and CDR2 FQNNGV. The ends lost 0 bases at V and 4 bases at J; junction bases unmatched: 12. The CDR3 protein is CASSLEFGRLAGAYEQYF. CDR3 DNA: TGTGCCAGCAGCTTAGAGTTCGGGAGACTAGCGGGCGCATACGAGCAGTACTTC.

This clone was counted a single time. The V gene is TRBV5-4, the J gene TRBJ1-4, with 7 positions matching TRBD1. The CDR3 totals 17 residues. V shed 0 bases and J 8 bases; nucleotides not matched to a gene: 13. Germline-derived CDR1 and CDR2 are SGHNT and YYREEE (reference sequence). CDR3 in DNA: TGTGCCAGCAGCTTGGGTCCGCGACAGGGCGGAGACGAAAAACTGTTTTTT. Its translation: CASSLGPRQGGDEKLFF.

DNA of the CDR3: TGTGCCAGCAGCTTCCAGGGACAGGGGAATGGCTACACCTTC. Translated, it gives CASSFQGQGNGYTF. V and J are TRBV7-2 and TRBJ1-2; 10 nucleotides match TRBD1. Germline V gene data show CDR1 as SGHTA and CDR2 as FQGNSA. This CDR3 is built from 14 residues. Trimming cost V 3 bases and J 6 bases; bases outside gene matches: 4.

The chain carries TRBV7-2 and TRBJ2-5, with D possibly being TRBD1 (5 bases). The CDR3 length is 16 residues. CDR1 is SGHTA, CDR2 FQGNSA, per germline. V was cut by 0 bases and J by 2 bases, with 13 bases left in between. In DNA, the CDR3 is TGTGCCAGCAGCTTAGCCCCCTTAGCAGGGCAAGAGACCCAGTACTTC. It is translated as CASSLAPLAGQETQYF.

This chain joins TRBV28 and TRBJ1-2; TRBD1 matches 8 bases. Germline V gene sequence: CDR1 MDHEN, CDR2 SYDVKM. Trimming at V came to 10 bases and at J to 6 bases, leaving 10 bases not matched to a gene. CDR3 length: 13 residues. CDR3 bases: TGTGCCATCGGGGACAGGCTTACAGATGGCTACACCTTC. Translated, it gives CAIGDRLTDGYTF.

This clone is a singleton in its sample. The J gene is TRBJ2-1, the V gene TRBV11-2, with D perhaps matching TRBD1 (6 bases). The CDR3 loop spans 17 amino acids. V shed 5 bases and J shed 1 base, with 18 bases lying between them. Germline V lookup: CDR1 SGHAT, CDR2 FQNNGV. CDR3 protein: CASSHLLNRDSYNEQFF. The CDR3 DNA reads as TGTGCCAGCAGCCACCTTCTAAACAGGGATTCCTACAATGAGCAGTTCTTC.

This clone was detected once. The chain joins TRBV6-4 to TRBJ1-1, with TRBD1 identical over 8 bases. Germline loops: CDR1 MRHNA, CDR2 SNTAGT. Unmatched junction bases numbered 8, after V lost 7 bases and J lost 4 bases. The CDR3 is made up of 14 amino acids. The CDR3 sequence: CASITGGDGTEAFF. In DNA form, the CDR3 reads TGTGCCAGCATAACAGGGGGGGACGGCACTGAAGCTTTCTTT.

CDR3 protein: CASSHHAGTEYEQYF. As DNA, the CDR3 is TGCGCCAGCAGCCATCATGCCGGGACAGAATACGAGCAGTACTTC. This rearrangement joins TRBV4-1 to TRBJ2-7; 7 nucleotides agree with TRBD1. This CDR3 spans 15 amino acids. From germline, CDR1 is MGHRA and CDR2 YSYEKL. Losses at the gene ends were 3 bases for V and 4 bases for J; bases not matched to a gene: 9.

The chain is built from TRBV4-1 and TRBJ2-2; 8 positions agree with TRBD1. The germline V gene has CDR1 MGHRA and CDR2 YSYEKL. The CDR3 extends over 16 amino acids. Germline trimming cut 1 base from V and 4 bases from J; bases unmatched to any gene: 5. CDR3: CASSQVMTGVTGELFF. DNA of the CDR3: TGCGCCAGCAGCCAAGTCATGACAGGGGTCACCGGGGAGCTGTTTTTT.